A selection of T cell receptor beta chains follows, all from one sample in a study of tumor and adjacent non-tumor tissue in lung cancer. TCRdb called the multiplex PCR reads again in MiXCR, with one record for every CDR3 protein. This sample carries 70,000 to 90,000 distinct CDR3 sequences, around 85% of them seen once, and the ten largest clones take 10% to 15%. Sequenced: lung tumor tissue. The receptors originated from a woman aged 45-59 years with non-small cell lung cancer. Each CDR3 is given with its conserved first and last residue. Each record gives: D gene, CDR3 length, J gene, clone size, V gene, CDR3 protein, CDR3 DNA. D genes are given only for firm matches. Clone size is stated in some rows and not others, as once, few, many or a class when expanded.

>-|16|TRBJ1-1|-|TRBV4-1
CASSQDLYRVGTEALF
TGCGCCAGTAGTCAAGATCTCTACAGGGTCGGCACTGAAGCTTTGTTT
>TRBD2|14|TRBJ2-2|-|TRBV20-1
CSARGAGVHGGLFF
TGCAGTGCTAGAGGGGCGGGAGTGCACGGGGGGCTGTTTTTT
>TRBD1|14|TRBJ1-1|few|TRBV20-1
CSAAPGTGGTEAFF
TGCAGTGCAGCCCCCGGGACAGGGGGCACTGAAGCTTTCTTT
>-|15|TRBJ2-6|-|TRBV6-6
CVSSPTRLGANVLTF
TGTGTCAGCAGTCCGACAAGGTTGGGGGCCAACGTCCTGACTTTC
>TRBD1|16|TRBJ2-2|-|TRBV28
CASNLWGQGNTGELFF
TGTGCCAGCAATCTTTGGGGACAGGGGAACACCGGGGAGCTGTTTTTT
>-|16|TRBJ2-3|-|TRBV5-4
CASSSGSGVRVDTQYF
TGTGCCAGCAGCTCTGGGTCAGGGGTGCGCGTAGATACGCAGTATTTT
>-|13|TRBJ1-2|once|TRBV10-3
CAIIEGQGYGYIF
TGTGCCATCATTGAGGGGCAAGGCTATGGCTACATCTTC
>-|16|TRBJ2-7|-|TRBV4-1
CASSQQVQGGPYEQYF
TGCGCTAGCAGCCAACAAGTACAGGGGGGGCCCTACGAGCAGTACTTC
>-|14|TRBJ1-2|-|TRBV29-1
CRVGPVGAIDSYTF
TGCAGGGTTGGCCCTGTGGGGGCCATCGATAGCTACACCTTC
>-|13|TRBJ2-2|-|TRBV20-1
CSAASGQGEELFF
TGCAGTGCCGCCAGTGGGCAAGGCGAGGAGCTGTTTTTT
>TRBD2|14|TRBJ2-1|-|TRBV29-1
CSAAPSGNYNVQFF
TGCAGCGCCGCTCCTAGCGGTAACTACAATGTGCAGTTCTTC
>TRBD2|18|TRBJ2-4|-|TRBV28
CASSLLGLTGGPKNIQYF
TGTGCCAGCAGCTTATTAGGACTAACGGGAGGTCCCAAAAACATTCAGTACTTC
>TRBD1|17|TRBJ1-1|-|TRBV11-1
CTSSRTGGQGVGTEAFF
TGTACCAGTAGCAGAACAGGTGGACAGGGAGTCGGCACTGAAGCTTTCTTT
>-|12|TRBJ1-4|-|TRBV29-1
CSVESGTGEKLF
TGCAGCGTTGAATCAGGGACGGGTGAAAAACTGTTT
>-|16|TRBJ2-1|few|TRBV12-3/TRBV12-4
CASSPLSGVGHNERFF
TGTGCCAGCAGTCCCTTATCGGGAGTAGGCCACAATGAGCGGTTCTTC
>-|16|TRBJ1-1|-|TRBV4-1
CVSTQDQYMMNTEAFF
TGCGTCAGCACCCAAGATCAGTACATGATGAACACTGAAGCTTTCTTT
>-|12|TRBJ2-1|once|TRBV11-2
CASSPCGYEHFF
TGTGCCAGCAGCCCCTGCGGCTATGAGCACTTCTTC